Below are 12 T cell receptor beta chains sequenced from a single sample in a study of siplizumab effects on memory and regulatory T cells. Sequencing was performed with immunoSEQ multiplex PCR; in TCRdb, only in-frame clones are kept and a portion is missing. There are about 91,000 clones in the sample; roughly 95% occur only once, and 0.031% lies in the top ten. The material sequenced was naive CD4+ T cells sorted from blood. These receptors originate from a human donor in good health.

The V gene is TRBV12-5, the J gene TRBJ2-2, with 9 positions matching TRBD2. This CDR3 is 13 amino acids long. V was pared by 5 bases and J by 7 bases, with 2 bases of the junction left unmatched. Germline CDR1 and CDR2: LGHNT and FRNRAP. DNA of the CDR3: TGTGCTAGTGGTAGCGGGGGGTTCGGGGAGCTGTTTTTT. As protein: CASGSGGFGELFF.

The chain has TRBV6-5 and TRBJ2-5; the match to TRBD2 covers 11 bases. The CDR3 totals 15 residues. From germline, CDR1 is MNHEY and CDR2 SVGAGI. Germline trimming cut 0 bases from V and 3 bases from J; bases unmatched to any gene: 0. The CDR3 DNA follows: TGTGCCAGCAGTTACTCGGGACTAGCGGAAGAGACCCAGTACTTC. Its translation: CASSYSGLAEETQYF.

V and J are TRBV12-5 and TRBJ1-4; D is undetermined. Trimming took off 2 bases at V and 4 bases at J, with 8 bases between the two ends. The germline gives CDR1 LGHNT, CDR2 FRNRAP. The CDR3 length is 14 residues. CDR3 amino acids: CASGLPPNNEKLFF. The CDR3 DNA reads TGTGCTAGTGGTTTGCCCCCCAATAATGAAAAACTGTTTTTT.

This clone was counted once. The V call is TRBV25-1, the J call TRBJ1-5; 9 bases are a match to TRBD1. V lost 3 bases and J lost 0; bases outside the gene matches: 0. The CDR3 loop spans 15 amino acids. Per germline, CDR1 MGHDK and CDR2 SYGVNS. CDR3 nucleotide sequence: TGTGCCAGCAGTGAGACAGGGGGTAGCAATCAGCCCCAGCATTTT. As protein: CASSETGGSNQPQHF.

CDR3 region: CASTRDRSNEKLFF. In DNA form, the CDR3 reads TGTGCCAGCACCCGGGACAGGTCTAATGAAAAACTGTTTTTT. The chain joins TRBV28 to TRBJ1-4; TRBD1 aligns across 8 bases. V shed 7 bases and J 3 bases; nucleotides not matched to a gene: 4. Germline V gives CDR1 MDHEN, CDR2 SYDVKM. The CDR3 is 14 residues long.

The chain employs TRBV5-6 and TRBJ1-5; D remains ambiguous. Germline assignment: CDR1 SGHDT and CDR2 YYEEEE. There are 13 residues in the CDR3. Trimming left V 7 bases short and J 1 base short, with 9 bases between. The DNA of the CDR3 is TGTGCCAGCTCTGGAGGGAGCAATCAGCCCCAGCATTTT. This gives the protein CASSGGSNQPQHF.

The V and J genes are TRBV28 and TRBJ1-1; TRBD1 matches at 7 bases. Trimming cost V 3 bases and J 4 bases; bases outside gene matches: 8. CDR1 is MDHEN and CDR2 is SYDVKM in the germline V gene. The CDR3 sequence is 15 residues long. CDR3 DNA: TGTGCCAGCAGTTTTACAGGGTCAGGGGGCACTGAAGCTTTCTTT. Its protein product is CASSFTGSGGTEAFF.

V gene TRBV2 combines with J gene TRBJ1-1; D remains ambiguous. CDR3 length equals 14 residues. V was pared by 6 bases and J by 11 bases, with 22 bases between. Germline CDR1 SNHLY, CDR2 FYNNEI. CDR3 DNA: TGTGCCAGCAGACCGTCGGACGGCCGTGGGTTGGCTTTCTTT. Its translation: CASRPSDGRGLAFF.

The chain links TRBV15 to TRBJ1-2; D is perhaps TRBD1 (6 bases). CDR3 length equals 13 residues. The ends were cut back, 2 bases at V and 9 bases at J, with 13 bases in the middle. Germline V gives CDR1 LNHNV, CDR2 YYDKDF (reference sequence). In DNA form, the CDR3 reads TGTGCCACCAGCAGACCCGGGGGCGGGAGCTACACCTTC. Amino acids: CATSRPGGGSYTF.

This chain joins TRBV4-1 and TRBJ1-2; D possibly corresponds to TRBD1 (6 bases). CDR1 and CDR2 (germline): MGHRA, YSYEKL. V was cut by 1 base and J by 4 bases, with 16 bases left in between. The CDR3 has 16 residues. CDR3: CASSQGQAGGSYGYTF. The CDR3 nucleotides read TGCGCCAGCAGCCAAGGACAGGCGGGGGGCAGCTATGGCTACACCTTC.

The rearrangement joins TRBV6-5 to TRBJ1-3; 9 bases map to TRBD1. V lost 6 bases to trimming and J lost 6 bases; unmatched junction nucleotides: 9. The V gene's germline CDR1 is MNHEY and CDR2 SVGAGI. The length of the CDR3 is 15 residues. The CDR3 is CASRGTGLGKNTIYF. The CDR3 region has the DNA TGTGCCAGCAGAGGGACAGGGTTGGGAAAAAACACCATATATTTT.

CDR3 in DNA: TGTGCCAGCAGCTCCTACAGGGCGACCACAGATACGCAGTATTTT. Translating gives CASSSYRATTDTQYF. This chain connects TRBV7-2 to TRBJ2-3; tentatively, D is TRBD1 (6 bases). V was pared by 4 bases and J by 2 bases, with 13 bases between. This CDR3 is built from 15 residues. The germline gives CDR1 SGHTA, CDR2 FQGNSA.